This entry lists 27 T cell receptor beta chains sequenced from one sample in a study of regulatory T cells in long-lasting Graves disease. CDR3 regions were amplified by Arm-PCR using iRepertoire HTBI primers to build TCR beta libraries. MiXCR, applied by TCRdb to the multiplex PCR reads, yields one record per CDR3 protein. The profile shows roughly 440,000 distinct CDR3 sequences, about 16% of them singletons. Time point described: newly diagnosed GD, antithyroid drugs for less than 3 months. TCR sequences were obtained from RNA taken from PBMCs. These data also formed part of another study, on T cells in Graves' hyperthyroidism and ophthalmopathy.

The sample in question was peripheral blood mononuclear cells (PBMCs), obtained at new diagnosis, from a patient treated with antithyroid drugs. The receptors were gathered from a woman between 18 and 29 years old with Graves disease.

The genes are TRBV7-3 and TRBJ2-1; 7 bases agree with TRBD1. The germline CDR1 and CDR2 sequences are SGHTA and FQGTGA. This CDR3 spans 20 amino acids. J gave up 8 bases and V 3 bases, and 25 bases lay outside the gene matches. CDR3 nucleotides: TGTGCCAGCAGCTTCACCGGGACAGCCTCGACTACCCGCATCCCTTATGAGCAGTTCTTC. Translation: CASSFTGTASTTRIPYEQFF.

Details on this clonotype: One end of the junction does not line up with germline, which may come from a read error. The V call is TRBV7-3, the J call TRBJ2-2; possible D gene TRBD2, 7 bases. The CDR3 spans 17 residues. CDR1 and CDR2 (germline): SGHTA, FQGTGA. The CDR3 loop reads CASNLRSGGANTGELFF. The CDR3 DNA is TGTGCCAGCAACTTAAGGAGTGGGGGGGCTAACACCGGGGAGCTGTTTTTT.

This clonotype was seen only a few times. The rearrangement joins TRBV9 to TRBJ2-5, with a tentative D call TRBD2 (5 bases). Germline lookup yields CDR1 SGDLS and CDR2 YYNGEE. The V gene lost 0 bases and the J gene lost 2 bases, with 20 bases spanning the gap. The CDR3 spans 18 residues. The CDR3 DNA sequence: TGTGCCAGCAGCGTAGGAAGAACTGTCGGGGTGGCGCAAGAGACCCAGTACTTC. Translating gives CASSVGRTVGVAQETQYF.

The sample holds many counts of this clonotype. This sequence joins TRBV2 and TRBJ2-3, with 13 bases that match TRBD2. Germline CDR1 is SNHLY and CDR2 is FYNNEI. The J segment lost 5 bases and the V segment lost 8 bases, leaving 4 bases of the junction unmatched. The CDR3 consists of 14 residues. CDR3 sequence: CASVLAGGQDTQYF. CDR3 nucleotide sequence: TGTGCCAGCGTACTAGCGGGAGGGCAAGATACGCAGTATTTT.

The V call is TRBV4-2, the J call TRBJ1-5; D might be TRBD1 (5 bases). Germline V gives CDR1 LGHNA, CDR2 YNFKEQ. V lost 0 bases and J lost 6, with 6 bases in between. This CDR3 is 13 amino acids long. The CDR3 spells CASSQDQGQPQHF. CDR3 nucleotide sequence: TGTGCCAGCAGCCAAGATCAGGGTCAGCCCCAGCATTTT.

The chain combines TRBV18 with TRBJ2-2; TRBD2 aligns across 10 bases. CDR1 and CDR2 (germline): KGHSH, LQKENI. V was clipped by 3 bases and J by 2 bases; unmatched bases: 3. The CDR3 extends over 16 amino acids. CDR3 in amino acids: CASSPTSGVNTGELFF. The CDR3 DNA reads TGTGCCAGCTCACCTACTAGCGGGGTCAACACCGGGGAGCTGTTTTTT.

This clonotype has a handful of counts. The chain links TRBV13 to TRBJ2-2; weak D call: TRBD1 (6 bases). This CDR3 has 15 residues. Germline V gene sequence: CDR1 PRHDT, CDR2 FYEKMQ (reference sequence). Trimming removed 6 bases from V and 4 bases from J, with 15 bases in between. The CDR3 loop reads CASSPDRLGTGELFF. The CDR3 DNA sequence: TGTGCCAGCAGTCCCGACAGGTTAGGCACCGGGGAGCTGTTTTTT.

About this clonotype itself: This sequence may be a read error, since a much larger clone differs from it by one base. V gene TRBV15 combines with J gene TRBJ2-5; 8 nucleotides align to TRBD1. V trimming: 3 bases; J trimming: 1 base; junction bases outside the gene matches: 7. The germline V gene has CDR1 LNHNV and CDR2 YYDKDF (reference sequence). The CDR3 is 16 residues long. The CDR3 sequence: CATSRGGQGPQETQYF. The CDR3 DNA is TGTGCCACCAGCAGGGGAGGACAGGGCCCCCAAGAGACCCAGTACTTC.

This clonotype appeared a single time. The chain carries TRBV19 and TRBJ2-1, with TRBD2 matching 10 bases. The junction had 9 bases not matched to a gene; V was cut back by 6 bases and J by 7 bases. The CDR3 sequence is 15 residues long. CDR1 and CDR2 from the germline V gene are LNHDA and SQIVND (reference sequence). The chain's CDR3 is CASSPSGRALNEQFF. In DNA form, the CDR3 reads TGTGCCAGTAGCCCGAGCGGGAGGGCCCTTAATGAGCAGTTCTTC.

The chain couples TRBV7-3 to TRBJ2-1; a possible D gene is TRBD2 (6 bases). Trimming left V 5 bases short and J 4 bases short, with 27 bases between. The germline V gene encodes CDR1 SGHTA and CDR2 FQGTGA. The CDR3 has 19 amino acids. In nucleotides, the CDR3 is TGTGCCAGCAGCCTACGGGGGTCCGAGAGCCCTATAGGGTACAATGAGCAGTTCTTC. This sequence encodes CASSLRGSESPIGYNEQFF.

As to this clonotype: A much larger clone lies a single base off, so this may be a read error. The chain is built from TRBV27 and TRBJ2-1; TRBD2 is a possible D gene (5 bases). The CDR3 covers 16 residues. The ends were cut back, 4 bases at V and 4 bases at J, with 17 bases in the middle. Germline V gene lookup returns CDR1 MNHEY and CDR2 SMNVEV (reference sequence). CDR3 coding DNA: TGTGCCAGCAGTTCCCGGGGAGCGGCGGCTTACAATGAGCAGTTCTTC. Translating gives CASSSRGAAAYNEQFF.

This clonotype was counted at least ten times. The CDR3 spells CSADNEQFF. Here the CDR3 DNA reads TGCAGTGCAGACAATGAGCAGTTCTTC. The chain has TRBV20-1 and TRBJ2-1; D is undetermined. This CDR3 is 9 amino acids long. Germline V gives CDR1 DFQATT, CDR2 SNEGSKA (reference sequence). V was clipped by 6 bases and J by 5 bases, with 2 bases between them.

This clonotype was recorded at least ten times. The chain couples TRBV20-1 to TRBJ2-1; the D gene is possibly TRBD2 (6 bases). The germline gives CDR1 DFQATT, CDR2 SNEGSKA (reference sequence). The CDR3 is 14 amino acids. V was trimmed by 5 bases and J by 6 bases, leaving 17 bases between them. CDR3 DNA: TGCAGTGCTGTAAGACTAGTCGAGAGCAATGAGCAGTTCTTC. Protein sequence: CSAVRLVESNEQFF.

This clonotype was detected ten times or more. V usage is TRBV7-9 and J usage is TRBJ1-1, with 7 bases aligning to TRBD1. The CDR3 runs 17 residues. Per the germline V gene, CDR1 is SEHNR and CDR2 is FQNEAQ (reference sequence). Trimming took 4 bases from V and 4 from J; bases not matched to a gene: 15. The DNA for the CDR3 is TGTGCCAGCAGCTCTTCGATACGACAGGGATTGGGCACTGAAGCTTTCTTT. Amino acid sequence: CASSSSIRQGLGTEAFF.

The sample holds many counts of this clonotype. The chain joins TRBV6-2 or TRBV6-3 to TRBJ2-3; D unresolved. The CDR3 has 14 residues. Germline V CDR1 and CDR2: MNHEY, SVGEGT. Trimming cost V 2 bases and J 6 bases, with 12 bases left between them. Written as DNA, the CDR3 is TGTGCCAGCAGTTACAGAGATTCCTCCGATACGCAGTATTTT. The encoded protein is CASSYRDSSDTQYF.

The rearrangement joins TRBV5-1 to TRBJ1-6, with TRBD1 matching 9 bases. V trimming: 4 bases; J trimming: 5 bases; junction bases outside the gene matches: 7. CDR1 and CDR2 from the germline V gene are SGHRS and YFSETQ. This CDR3 is 16 amino acids long. CDR3 amino acids: CASSRTGGYDNSPLHF. The CDR3 nucleotides are TGCGCCAGCAGCCGCACAGGGGGCTACGATAATTCACCCCTCCACTTT.

V and J are TRBV5-6 and TRBJ1-5; D is ambiguous. CDR3 length: 14 residues. Germline assignment: CDR1 SGHDT and CDR2 YYEEEE. Trimming removed 1 base from V and 11 bases from J, with 16 bases in between. CDR3 in DNA: TGTGCCAGCAGCTTGTGGGCCAACTTAGGGACCCAGCATTTT. It is translated as CASSLWANLGTQHF.

A few counts support this clonotype. The chain employs TRBV19 and TRBJ2-1, with a weak D call TRBD2 (6 bases). Trimming cost V 1 base and J 8 bases, with 18 bases left between them. The CDR3 consists of 16 residues. From germline, CDR1 is LNHDA and CDR2 SQIVND (reference sequence). CDR3 amino acids: CASSIGLDYPGDEQFF. The CDR3 DNA reads TGTGCCAGTAGTATAGGGCTGGACTACCCGGGGGATGAGCAGTTCTTC.

This clonotype was seen at least ten times. The rearrangement links TRBV28 to TRBJ2-3; D could derive from TRBD1 or TRBD2 (5 bases each). In germline, CDR1 is MDHEN, CDR2 SYDVKM. V dropped 3 bases and J dropped 1 base, with 8 bases sitting between them. This CDR3 spans 14 amino acids. CDR3 bases: TGTGCCAGCAGTTTCATGGGGGGCACAGATACGCAGTATTTT. Protein sequence: CASSFMGGTDTQYF.

This chain joins TRBV5-1 and TRBJ1-1; weak D call: TRBD1 (5 bases). The CDR3 consists of 14 residues. The V gene's germline CDR1 is SGHRS and CDR2 YFSETQ. The germline V and J ends were trimmed by 0 bases and 0 bases, with 6 bases remaining between them. The CDR3 DNA reads as TGCGCCAGCAGCTTGGAGGGGTTGAACACTGAAGCTTTCTTT. Amino acid sequence: CASSLEGLNTEAFF.

The V and J genes are TRBV10-3 and TRBJ1-2, with D tentatively TRBD1 (6 bases). Trimming took off 2 bases at V and 1 base at J, with 11 bases between the two ends. Germline V gene data show CDR1 as ENHRY and CDR2 as SYGVKD. This CDR3 has 15 amino acids. In DNA form, the CDR3 reads TGTGCCATCAGTGAGCGGGACACCGTTAACTATGGCTACACCTTC. This encodes CAISERDTVNYGYTF.

Concerning this clonotype itself: With a much larger clone just one base away, this may be a read error. The J gene is TRBJ1-1, the V gene TRBV7-2; 8 bases map to TRBD1. Germline CDR1 and CDR2: SGHTA and FQGNSA. The CDR3 is made up of 13 amino acids. CDR3 amino acids: CASSTDRDTDAFF. CDR3 DNA: TGTGCCAGCAGCACGGACAGGGACACTGATGCTTTCTTT.

This clonotype was observed at least ten times. The chain has TRBV7-2 and TRBJ2-7, with 7 bases fitting TRBD1. The germline V gene has CDR1 SGHTA and CDR2 FQGNSA. There are 15 residues in the CDR3. V dropped 4 bases and J dropped 1; count of bases not matched to a gene: 7. CDR3 DNA: TGTGCCAGCAGCTATACAGGGGTAGCATCCTACGAGCAGTACTTC. Translating gives CASSYTGVASYEQYF.

This clonotype has at least ten counts. The chain links TRBV28 to TRBJ2-1; 8 nucleotides align to TRBD2. The CDR3 loop spans 12 amino acids. With V trimmed by 6 bases and J by 12 bases, 7 bases remained unmatched. Germline lookup yields CDR1 MDHEN and CDR2 SYDVKM. The CDR3 protein is CASRSPGLGQFF. The CDR3 DNA sequence: TGTGCCAGCAGATCACCGGGACTAGGGCAGTTCTTC.

This clonotype was recorded many times. This chain uses TRBV2 with TRBJ1-2, with 7 positions matching TRBD1. The CDR3 covers 13 residues. After removal of 5 bases from V and 4 bases from J, the junction contained 4 bases not matched to a gene. CDR1 is SNHLY, CDR2 FYNNEI, per germline. The CDR3 loop reads CASSSGTAYGYTF. The CDR3 nucleotides are TGTGCCAGCAGTTCTGGGACAGCCTATGGCTACACCTTC.

This clonotype showed up many times. V and J are TRBV6-2 or TRBV6-3 and TRBJ2-6, with 9 bases identical to TRBD1. From germline, CDR1 is MNHEY and CDR2 SVGEGT. CDR3 length: 16 amino acids. The ends lost 4 bases at V and 4 bases at J; junction bases unmatched: 5. CDR3 residues: CASSSGQGPGANVLTF. The CDR3 nucleotides are TGTGCCAGCAGTTCGGGACAGGGTCCCGGGGCCAACGTCCTGACTTTC.

This clonotype came up many times. The chain is built from TRBV10-3 and TRBJ2-5; 7 bases are a match to TRBD2. The CDR3 extends over 16 amino acids. Losses at the gene ends were 4 bases for V and 4 bases for J; bases not matched to a gene: 12. CDR1 and CDR2 from the germline V gene are ENHRY and SYGVKD. The CDR3 protein is CAISVSVGGPGETQYF. For the CDR3, the DNA is TGTGCCATCAGTGTTTCGGTGGGAGGGCCGGGAGAGACCCAGTACTTC.